Below, 25 T cell receptor beta chains from the same sample are listed, as sequenced in a study of neurological immune-mediated disorders. TCRdb re-called the 5' RACE reads through MiXCR, storing one row per CDR3 protein. The sample has more than 40,000 distinct CDR3 sequences, under 2% seen once. The sequencing input was PBMCs. These receptors all come from a woman aged 35 to 49 with multiple sclerosis.

This clonotype has ten or more counts. This chain joins TRBV5-5 and TRBJ1-2; no clear D. The germline V and J ends were trimmed by 0 bases and 4 bases, with 7 bases remaining between them. This CDR3 contains 13 residues. In germline, CDR1 is SGHKS, CDR2 YYEKEE (reference sequence). Here the CDR3 reads CASSLAESYGYTF. CDR3 sequence (DNA): TGTGCCAGCAGCTTGGCAGAGTCCTATGGCTACACCTTC.

This clonotype was counted ten times or more. The chain has TRBV9 and TRBJ2-1; 10 bases agree with TRBD1. The CDR3 extends over 16 amino acids. The J segment lost 0 bases and the V segment lost 4 bases, leaving 4 bases of the junction unmatched. The germline V gene encodes CDR1 SGDLS and CDR2 YYNGEE. The CDR3 is CASSPDRGPSYNEQFF. As DNA, the CDR3 is TGTGCCAGCAGCCCCGACAGGGGGCCCTCCTACAATGAGCAGTTCTTC.

This clonotype was observed many times. V is TRBV20-1 and J is TRBJ1-4; the match to TRBD1 covers 10 bases. V trimming: 1 base; J trimming: 7 bases; junction bases outside the gene matches: 6. The germline V gene has CDR1 DFQATT and CDR2 SNEGSKA (reference sequence). The CDR3 consists of 15 residues. As DNA, the CDR3 is TGCAGTGCTAGAGCCCCGGGACAGGGGAGTGAAAAACTGTTTTTT. Translation gives CSARAPGQGSEKLFF.

In this sample, this clonotype turned up many times. The chain links TRBV6-5 to TRBJ2-7, with TRBD1 matching over 8 bases. The junction had 3 bases not matched to a gene; V was cut back by 8 bases and J by 6 bases. This CDR3 contains 11 residues. Germline assignment: CDR1 MNHEY and CDR2 SVGAGI. The CDR3 coding sequence is TGTGCCAGCGGGACAGGTGGCGAGCAGTACTTC. Translating gives CASGTGGEQYF.

This clonotype was observed at least ten times. V gene TRBV5-1 combines with J gene TRBJ1-4, with 9 bases fitting TRBD1. Losses at the gene ends were 3 bases for V and 8 bases for J; bases not matched to a gene: 5. In germline, CDR1 is SGHRS, CDR2 YFSETQ. The CDR3 covers 14 residues. CDR3 residues: CASSSGQGGEKLFF. CDR3 coding DNA: TGCGCCAGCAGCTCGGGACAGGGAGGCGAAAAACTGTTTTTT.

This clonotype showed up many times. The rearrangement links TRBV6-1 to TRBJ2-3, with unresolved D. Germline CDR1 reads MNHNS; CDR2 reads SASEGT. V shed 3 bases and J shed 2 bases, with 15 bases lying between them. The CDR3 loop spans 16 amino acids. CDR3 DNA: TGTGCCAGCAGTGACAGTCCAACGTCACTCACAGATACGCAGTATTTT. It specifies CASSDSPTSLTDTQYF.

At least ten counts were recorded for this clonotype. This chain joins TRBV20-1 and TRBJ2-3; TRBD1 aligns across 10 bases. Germline V gene lookup returns CDR1 DFQATT and CDR2 SNEGSKA (reference sequence). The CDR3 has 14 amino acids. Trimming removed 6 bases from V and 4 bases from J; junction bases left unmatched: 7. The CDR3 coding sequence is TGCAGTGCCCCCGGGACAGGGGTTCCAGATACGCAGTATTTT. Protein: CSAPGTGVPDTQYF.

This clonotype has at least ten counts. This rearrangement joins TRBV20-1 to TRBJ2-1; 7 nucleotides align to TRBD1. J gave up 4 bases and V 5 bases, and 8 bases lay outside the gene matches. Germline V gives CDR1 DFQATT, CDR2 SNEGSKA (reference sequence). CDR3 size: 14 residues. CDR3: CSAPLGDRYNEQFF. The DNA of the CDR3 is TGCAGTGCTCCGCTTGGGGACAGATACAATGAGCAGTTCTTC.

The sample holds many counts of this clonotype. This sequence joins TRBV3-1 and TRBJ1-1; D is ambiguous. This CDR3 region has 13 residues. V lost 2 bases and J 2 bases, leaving 6 bases between the germline ends. Looked up from germline, CDR1 is LGHDT and CDR2 is YNNKEL (reference sequence). In DNA, the CDR3 is TGTGCCAGCAGCCAACGCCCCAACACTGAAGCTTTCTTT. Encoded protein: CASSQRPNTEAFF. The full variable domain, with the rest looked up from reference TRBV3-1 and TRBJ1-1, is DTAVSQTPKYLVTQMGNDKSIKCEQNLGHDTMYWYKQDSKKFLKIMFSYNNKELIINETVPNRFSPKSPDKAHLNLHINSLELGDSAVYFCASSQRPNTEAFFGQGTRLTVV.

This clonotype has at least ten counts. The chain carries TRBV20-1 and TRBJ1-1; 7 positions match TRBD1. The CDR3 sequence is 13 residues long. The ends lost 6 bases at V and 5 bases at J; junction bases unmatched: 9. Per germline, CDR1 DFQATT and CDR2 SNEGSKA (reference sequence). DNA for the CDR3: TGCAGTGCCTTCAGGGGGGCGAGGACTGAAGCTTTCTTT. Translated, it gives CSAFRGARTEAFF.

Worth noting for this clonotype: A read error is likely, as this CDR3 ends without the conserved phenylalanine or tryptophan. The CDR3 region has the DNA TGCGCCAGCAGCTTGGAACCGAACCTTCCAGATACGCAGTATAAT. It encodes CASSLEPNLPDTQYN. This chain connects TRBV5-1 to TRBJ2-3; the D is unclear. CDR3 size: 15 residues. V lost 0 bases to trimming and J lost 4 bases, with 12 bases between them. The germline CDR1 and CDR2 sequences are SGHRS and YFSETQ.

This clonotype was counted at least ten times. V usage is TRBV5-1 and J usage is TRBJ2-1; 11 bases align to TRBD2. Unmatched junction bases numbered 5, after V lost 2 bases and J lost 7 bases. The CDR3 is 15 residues long. CDR1 SGHRS and CDR2 YFSETQ come from the germline V gene. This chain's CDR3 is CASSLLAGVSNEQFF. CDR3 DNA sequence: TGCGCCAGCAGCTTACTAGCGGGGGTGTCTAATGAGCAGTTCTTC.

This clonotype occurred many times. The chain employs TRBV7-6 and TRBJ1-1; no reliable D call. This CDR3 has 12 residues. Per the germline V gene, CDR1 is SGHVS and CDR2 is FNYEAQ. Trimming shortened V by 5 bases and J by 6 bases, and 10 bases separated the two germline ends. The CDR3 is CASSPLVAEAFF. The CDR3 DNA is TGTGCCAGCAGCCCCTTGGTGGCTGAAGCTTTCTTT.

This clonotype was counted ten times or more. J is TRBJ1-3 and V is TRBV10-3; D is uncertain. Germline assignment: CDR1 ENHRY and CDR2 SYGVKD. The V gene lost 11 bases and the J gene lost 0 bases, with 14 bases spanning the gap. There are 14 residues in the CDR3. The CDR3 here is CASQGLSSGNTIYF. The DNA for the CDR3 is TGTGCCTCGCAAGGACTGAGCTCTGGAAACACCATATATTTT.

This clonotype was recorded at least ten times. The chain joins TRBV20-1 to TRBJ2-3; 9 bases align to TRBD2. Germline V gene lookup returns CDR1 DFQATT and CDR2 SNEGSKA (reference sequence). CDR3 length: 14 amino acids. Unmatched junction bases numbered 14, after V lost 5 bases and J lost 11 bases. CDR3 bases: TGCAGTGCTCCTCTAGCGGGGAGCCCAATCATGCAGTATTTT. It encodes CSAPLAGSPIMQYF.

This clonotype was seen repeatedly, ten times or more. This chain links TRBV5-1 with TRBJ2-3; D may be TRBD2 (6 bases). Germline CDR1 and CDR2: SGHRS and YFSETQ. CDR3 length equals 15 residues. The V gene lost 2 bases and the J gene lost 5 bases, with 15 bases spanning the gap. CDR3 sequence: CASSLGQGGGDTQYF. CDR3 bases: TGCGCCAGCAGCTTAGGCCAGGGAGGTGGAGATACGCAGTATTTT.

Ten or more counts support this clonotype. The J gene is TRBJ2-7, the V gene TRBV12-3 or TRBV12-4; D may match TRBD1 or TRBD2 (5 bases each). This CDR3 spans 14 amino acids. The V and J ends lost 2 bases and 3 bases respectively, with 11 bases between them. Written as DNA, the CDR3 is TGTGCCAGCAGTTTAAGGGACCGTTTCTACGAGCAGTACTTC. It encodes CASSLRDRFYEQYF.

The sample holds many counts of this clonotype. V usage is TRBV7-9 and J usage is TRBJ1-5; D ambiguous. This CDR3 has 12 amino acids. Germline CDR1 reads SEHNR; CDR2 reads FQNEAQ (reference sequence). Trimming took 5 bases from V and 4 from J, leaving 6 bases between them. The CDR3 here is CASSLPNQPQHF. Here the CDR3 DNA reads TGTGCCAGCAGCCTCCCGAATCAGCCCCAGCATTTT.

This clonotype was seen ten or more times. V is TRBV5-1 and J is TRBJ2-5; 9 bases are shared with TRBD1. The CDR3 contains 14 residues. Germline V lookup: CDR1 SGHRS, CDR2 YFSETQ. The trim removed 0 bases at V and 5 bases at J, leaving 2 bases unmatched. The CDR3 sequence: CASSLDRGQETQYF. CDR3 coding DNA: TGCGCCAGCAGCTTGGACAGGGGGCAGGAGACCCAGTACTTC. Looking up the rest from reference TRBV5-1 and TRBJ2-5 gives the full variable domain: KAGVTQTPRYLIKTRGQQVTLSCSPISGHRSVSWYQQTPGQGLQFLFEYFSETQRNKGNFPGRFSGRQFSNSRSEMNVSTLELGDSALYLCASSLDRGQETQYFGPGTRLLVL.

Ten or more counts support this clonotype. The rearrangement uses TRBV6-5 and TRBJ2-2; D perhaps matches TRBD1 (5 bases). Germline V gives CDR1 MNHEY, CDR2 SVGAGI. V was pared by 6 bases and J by 6 bases, with 11 bases between. The length of the CDR3 is 13 residues. The CDR3 coding sequence is TGTGCCAGCAGGACAGAAAGAGCCGGGGAGCTGTTTTTT. It translates to CASRTERAGELFF.

This clonotype was counted at least ten times. The chain couples TRBV3-1 to TRBJ1-5; 7 nucleotides align to TRBD1. This CDR3 spans 13 amino acids. V lost 4 bases and J lost 9; bases outside the gene matches: 6. Germline CDR1 reads LGHDT; CDR2 reads YNNKEL (reference sequence). Here the CDR3 reads CASSRQGHRPQHF. CDR3 coding DNA: TGTGCCAGCAGCCGACAGGGTCATCGGCCCCAGCATTTT. The full variable domain, rest sourced from reference TRBV3-1 and TRBJ1-5, is DTAVSQTPKYLVTQMGNDKSIKCEQNLGHDTMYWYKQDSKKFLKIMFSYNNKELIINETVPNRFSPKSPDKAHLNLHINSLELGDSAVYFCASSRQGHRPQHFGDGTRLSIL.

This clonotype was recorded at least ten times. The chain combines TRBV11-2 with TRBJ1-1, with D maybe TRBD1 (5 bases). Germline assignment: CDR1 SGHAT and CDR2 FQNNGV. The length of the CDR3 is 13 residues. Trimming removed 8 bases from V and 4 bases from J, with 14 bases in between. The DNA of the CDR3 is TGTGCCAGCGTGTCCCTCGGGGGCACTGAAGCTTTCTTT. The encoded protein is CASVSLGGTEAFF. Looking up the rest from reference TRBV11-2 and TRBJ1-1 gives the full variable domain: EAGVAQSPRYKIIEKRQSVAFWCNPISGHATLYWYQQILGQGPKLLIQFQNNGVVDDSQLPKDRFSAERLKGVDSTLKIQPAKLEDSAVYLCASVSLGGTEAFFGQGTRLTVV.

The table lists this clonotype with many counts. The rearrangement links TRBV18 to TRBJ2-2, with D unclear. The germline CDR1 and CDR2 sequences are KGHSH and LQKENI. This CDR3 has 12 amino acids. Deletions cut 5 bases from V and 1 base from J, with 2 bases between. The CDR3 sequence is CASSKNTGELFF. For the CDR3, the DNA is TGTGCCAGCTCAAAGAACACCGGGGAGCTGTTTTTT.

This clonotype was seen only a few times. The rearrangement joins TRBV7-9 to TRBJ1-1; D is perhaps TRBD1 (5 bases). The CDR3 contains 14 residues. In germline, CDR1 is SEHNR, CDR2 FQNEAQ (reference sequence). Between the trimmed V and J ends, which lost 5 bases and 2 bases, there was a span of 12 bases. The CDR3 region has the DNA TGTGCCAGCAGCGCGAGACAGAGAAACACTGAAGCTTTCTTT. Amino acid sequence: CASSARQRNTEAFF. Variable domain in full (rest from reference TRBV7-9 and TRBJ1-1): DTGVSQNPRHKITKRGQNVTFRCDPISEHNRLYWYRQTLGQGPEFLTYFQNEAQLEKSRLLSDRFSAERPKGSFSTLEIQRTEQGDSAMYLCASSARQRNTEAFFGQGTRLTVV.

Ten or more counts support this clonotype. In nucleotides, the CDR3 is TGTGCCAGCAGCTCTTCAGGGAGGCCCAATCAGCCCCAGCATTTT. It yields the protein CASSSSGRPNQPQHF. The rearrangement links TRBV9 to TRBJ1-5; possibly TRBD1 for D (5 bases). This CDR3 is 15 amino acids long. V lost 4 bases and J lost 3, with 14 bases in between. Looked up from germline, CDR1 is SGDLS and CDR2 is YYNGEE.